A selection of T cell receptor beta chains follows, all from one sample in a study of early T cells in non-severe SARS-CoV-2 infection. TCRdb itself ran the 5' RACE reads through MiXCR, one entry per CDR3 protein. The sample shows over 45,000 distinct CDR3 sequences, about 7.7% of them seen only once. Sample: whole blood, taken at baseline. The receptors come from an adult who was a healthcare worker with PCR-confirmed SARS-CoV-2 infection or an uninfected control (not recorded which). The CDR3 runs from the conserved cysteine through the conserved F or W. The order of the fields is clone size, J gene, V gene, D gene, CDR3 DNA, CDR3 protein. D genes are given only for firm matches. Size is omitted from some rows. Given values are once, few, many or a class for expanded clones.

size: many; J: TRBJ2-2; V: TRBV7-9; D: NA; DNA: TGTGCCAGCACCGAACCCGGGGAGCTGTTTTTT; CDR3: CASTEPGELFF
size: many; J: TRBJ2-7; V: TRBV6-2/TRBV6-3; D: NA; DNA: TGTGCCAGCAGCGGGACGGGCTCCTACGAGCAGTACTTC; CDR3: CASSGTGSYEQYF
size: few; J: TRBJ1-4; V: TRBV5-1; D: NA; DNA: TGCGCCAGCAGCCCCCACAGGGATGGTGATGAAAAACTGTTTTTT; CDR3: CASSPHRDGDEKLFF
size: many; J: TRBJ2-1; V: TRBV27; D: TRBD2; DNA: TGTGCCAGCAGTTTATCCAGACTAGCGGGAGATCTCGATGAGCAGTTCTTC; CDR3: CASSLSRLAGDLDEQFF
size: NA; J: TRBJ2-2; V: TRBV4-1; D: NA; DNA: TGCGCCAGCAGCCAAGAATGGTCGAGGACGAACACCGGGGAGCTGTTTTTT; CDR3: CASSQEWSRTNTGELFF
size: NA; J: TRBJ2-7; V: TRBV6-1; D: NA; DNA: TGTGCCAGCAGTGAAGCAGGGACGCCTGGCCCCTACGAGCAGTACTTC; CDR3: CASSEAGTPGPYEQYF
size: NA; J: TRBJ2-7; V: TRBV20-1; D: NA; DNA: TGCAGTGCTAGAGCCCAAACCGTCTACGAGCAGTACTTC; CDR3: CSARAQTVYEQYF
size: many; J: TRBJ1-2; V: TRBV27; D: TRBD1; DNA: TGTGCCAGCAGTTCGCTGAGGGACAGGGCTGGCTACACCTTC; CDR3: CASSSLRDRAGYTF
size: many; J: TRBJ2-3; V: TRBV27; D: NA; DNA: TGTGCCAGCAGTCTCCCGGGCAATACGCAGTATTTT; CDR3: CASSLPGNTQYF
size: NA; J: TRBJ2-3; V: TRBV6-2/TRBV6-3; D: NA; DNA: TGTGCCAGCAGTTACGAACCCAATATGGGCACAGATACGCAGTATTTT; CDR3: CASSYEPNMGTDTQYF
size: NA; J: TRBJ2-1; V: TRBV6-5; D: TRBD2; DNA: TGTGCCAGCAGTTACTCGCCTCCATCGGGAGGTTACAATGAGCAGTTCTTC; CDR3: CASSYSPPSGGYNEQFF
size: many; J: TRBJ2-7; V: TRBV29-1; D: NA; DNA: TGCAGCGTCACACTCGGAGGGTACGAGCAGTACTTC; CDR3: CSVTLGGYEQYF
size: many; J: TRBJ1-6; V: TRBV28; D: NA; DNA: TGTGCCAGCAGTCCCCCCCTGATAACTTTCGGGTCCCTCCACTTT; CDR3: CASSPPLITFGSLHF
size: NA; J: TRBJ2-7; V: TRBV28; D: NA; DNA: TGTGCCAGCAGTTTACCTACCCCTGGGGAGCAGTACTTC; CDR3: CASSLPTPGEQYF
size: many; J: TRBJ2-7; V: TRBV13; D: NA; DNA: TGTGCCAGCAGCCATTGGGGTCAGAAAAAGACCTACGAGCAGTACTTC; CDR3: CASSHWGQKKTYEQYF
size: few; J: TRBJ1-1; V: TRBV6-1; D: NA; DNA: TGTGCCAGCAGTGAAGTGAATTTAGCTTTCTTT; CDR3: CASSEVNLAFF
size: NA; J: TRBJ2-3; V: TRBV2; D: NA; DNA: TGTGCCAGCAGTGAAATTTCCTTACCGGGGGCGAAGGCTAAGAATTTT; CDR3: CASSEISLPGAKAKNF
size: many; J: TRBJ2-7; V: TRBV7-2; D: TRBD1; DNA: TGTGCCAGCAGCATAGGACAGGGTAGTTACGAGCAGTACTTC; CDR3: CASSIGQGSYEQYF
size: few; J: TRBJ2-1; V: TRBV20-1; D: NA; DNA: TGCAGTGCTATCCCCCGGGGGGCGGGTACCGGTGAGCAGTTCTTC; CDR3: CSAIPRGAGTGEQFF
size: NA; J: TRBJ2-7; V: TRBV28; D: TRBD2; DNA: TGTGCCAGCAGTACTAGCGGGAGCTCCTACGAGCAGTACTTC; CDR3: CASSTSGSSYEQYF
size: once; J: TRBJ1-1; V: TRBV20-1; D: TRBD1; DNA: TGCAGTGCTACTGGACAGGGGGCGAGCACTGAAGCTTTCTTT; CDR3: CSATGQGASTEAFF
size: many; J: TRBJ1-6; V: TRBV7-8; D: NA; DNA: TGTGCCAGCAGCTTAGCAAGACGGGGGGATTCACCCCTCCACTTT; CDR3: CASSLARRGDSPLHF
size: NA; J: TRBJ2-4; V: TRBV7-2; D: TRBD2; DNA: TGTGCCAGCAGCCCGAGACTAGCGGGAGAGAGATTTGATCAGTACTTC; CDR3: CASSPRLAGERFDQYF
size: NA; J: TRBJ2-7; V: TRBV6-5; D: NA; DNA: TGTGCCAGCAGTTACGCGGTAGGAGGGTTCACCTACGAGCAGTACTTC; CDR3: CASSYAVGGFTYEQYF
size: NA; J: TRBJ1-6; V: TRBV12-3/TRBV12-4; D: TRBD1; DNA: TGTGCCAGCAGCCGGGACAGGGACAATTCACCCCTCCACTTT; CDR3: CASSRDRDNSPLHF
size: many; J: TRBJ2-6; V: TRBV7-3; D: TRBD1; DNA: TGTGCCAGCAGTTCGGACAGGGGGGCCAACGTCCTGACTTTC; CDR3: CASSSDRGANVLTF
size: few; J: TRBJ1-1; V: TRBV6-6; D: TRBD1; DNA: TGTGCCAGCACTCCCCGGACAGGGGACACTGAAGCTTTCTTT; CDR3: CASTPRTGDTEAFF
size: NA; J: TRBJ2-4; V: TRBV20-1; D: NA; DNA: TGCAGTAGCGGGTTAGCCAAAAACATTCAGTACTTC; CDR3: CSSGLAKNIQYF
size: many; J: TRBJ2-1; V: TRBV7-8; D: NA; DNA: TGTGCCAGCAGCTCGCCGCCCGGGGGTCCTGAGCAGTTCTTC; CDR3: CASSSPPGGPEQFF
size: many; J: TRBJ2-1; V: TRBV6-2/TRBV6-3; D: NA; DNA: TGTGCCAGCAGCTCTCCTCGCCGGAGCGGACCCAACAATGAGCAGTTCTTC; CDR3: CASSSPRRSGPNNEQFF
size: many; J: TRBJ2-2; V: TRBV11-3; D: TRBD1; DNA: TGTGCCAGCAGCCCGAGGGGACAGGGGGCAAACACCGGGGAGCTGTTTTTT; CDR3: CASSPRGQGANTGELFF
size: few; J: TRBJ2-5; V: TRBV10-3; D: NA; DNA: TGTGCCATCAGTGAGGTGGGGCCCCAAGAGACCCAGTACTTC; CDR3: CAISEVGPQETQYF
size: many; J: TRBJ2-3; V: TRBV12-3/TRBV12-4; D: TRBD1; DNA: TGTGCCAGCAGCACGGGACAGGGGAAAGAGGATACGCAGTATTTT; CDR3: CASSTGQGKEDTQYF
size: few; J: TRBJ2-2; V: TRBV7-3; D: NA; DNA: TGTGCCAGCAGCTTAACGTTTACGGGGGCGGACACCGGGGAGCTGTTTTTT; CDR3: CASSLTFTGADTGELFF
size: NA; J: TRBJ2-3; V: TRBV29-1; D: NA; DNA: TGCAGCGTTGAAGATGCGGGGGCAGGGGATACGCAGTATTTT; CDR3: CSVEDAGAGDTQYF
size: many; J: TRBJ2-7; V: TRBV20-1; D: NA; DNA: TGCAGTGCTAGAAGACCATCTGCGGGCGAGCAGTACTTC; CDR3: CSARRPSAGEQYF
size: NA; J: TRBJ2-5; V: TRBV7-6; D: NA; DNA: TGTGCCAGCAGCCAATCCGGGACTCGTCAAGAGACCCAGTACTTC; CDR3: CASSQSGTRQETQYF